Listed here are 9 T cell receptor beta chains from one sample, sequenced in a study of T cells in Graves' hyperthyroidism and ophthalmopathy. Amplification targeted TCR beta CDR3 regions from RNA transcripts. First-round RT-PCR with HTBI primers amplified the TCR CDR3 region. TCRdb recomputed calls from the multiplex PCR reads with MiXCR, one row per CDR3 protein. This sample carries under 800,000 distinct CDR3 sequences, 12% to 15% of them seen once, and the ten largest clones take around 9.6%. The sample comprised blood. The source is a woman younger than 35 with Graves' hyperthyroidism.

The chain has TRBV12-3 or TRBV12-4 and TRBJ2-7; TRBD2 aligns across 8 bases. This CDR3 comprises 15 residues. The ends lost 3 bases at V and 5 bases at J; junction bases unmatched: 9. CDR3 in DNA: TGTGCCAGCAGTTTTTGGGCAGCGGGAGCTCACGAGCAGTACTTC. Protein sequence: CASSFWAAGAHEQYF.

This clonotype occurred a few times. The chain couples TRBV7-3 to TRBJ1-1, with D hard to call. This CDR3 contains 14 residues. Germline loops: CDR1 SGHTA, CDR2 FQGTGA. Trimming took 1 base from V and 3 from J, leaving 9 bases between them. The CDR3 spells CASSLSGDYTEAFF. CDR3 DNA: TGTGCCAGCAGCTTAAGTGGGGATTACACTGAAGCTTTCTTT.

The rearrangement joins TRBV7-2 to TRBJ2-7, with 10 bases matching TRBD1. Germline loops: CDR1 SGHTA, CDR2 FQGNSA. This CDR3 contains 15 residues. Losses at the gene ends were 3 bases for V and 1 base for J; bases not matched to a gene: 3. CDR3 sequence reads: CASSLTGGYSYEQYF. The CDR3 bases are TGTGCCAGCAGCTTGACAGGGGGCTATTCCTACGAGCAGTACTTC.

This clonotype appeared many times. The chain carries TRBV29-1 and TRBJ1-1, with TRBD1 as a possible D gene (6 bases). CDR3 length: 13 amino acids. The germline V gene encodes CDR1 SQVTM and CDR2 ANQGSEA. Trimming stripped 6 bases from V and 4 bases from J, with 15 bases between. As DNA, the CDR3 is TGCAGCGTCCTCGACGTAGGGGGCACTGAAGCTTTCTTT. Amino acid sequence: CSVLDVGGTEAFF. Full variable domain (outside the CDR3, taken from reference TRBV29-1 and TRBJ1-1): SAVISQKPSRDICQRGTSLTIQCQVDSQVTMMFWYRQQPGQSLTLIATANQGSEATYESGFVIDKFPISRPNLTFSTLTVSNMSPEDSSIYLCSVLDVGGTEAFFGQGTRLTVV.

This clonotype occurred many times. The rearrangement uses TRBV28 and TRBJ1-1; D not certain. CDR1 is MDHEN and CDR2 is SYDVKM in the germline V gene. This CDR3 contains 14 residues. Trimming removed 5 bases at V and 4 bases at J, with 14 bases between. The CDR3 spells CASSVDGRFTEAFF. The CDR3 nucleotides read TGTGCCAGCAGTGTGGACGGGCGGTTCACTGAAGCTTTCTTT.

This clonotype was counted only a few times. This chain links TRBV9 with TRBJ1-4; D ambiguous. V was clipped by 3 bases and J by 4 bases, with 7 bases between them. The CDR3 extends over 13 amino acids. From germline, CDR1 is SGDLS and CDR2 YYNGEE. The CDR3 nucleotides are TGTGCCAGCAGCGACACCTTTAATGAAAAACTGTTTTTT. It translates to CASSDTFNEKLFF.

There are many counts of this clonotype. V is TRBV28 and J is TRBJ1-5; tentatively, D is TRBD1 (6 bases). With 4 bases removed from V and 3 bases from J, the gap between germline ends came to 22 bases. The CDR3 has 18 amino acids. Germline V gene sequence: CDR1 MDHEN, CDR2 SYDVKM. The DNA for the CDR3 is TGTGCCAGCAGTTCACCTTGGACAGAGACGGTGGACAATCAGCCCCAGCATTTT. As protein: CASSSPWTETVDNQPQHF.

This clonotype turned up a few times. This chain connects TRBV19 to TRBJ2-1; D gene ambiguous. This CDR3 comprises 14 residues. The V gene lost 0 bases and the J gene lost 4 bases, with 7 bases spanning the gap. Looked up from germline, CDR1 is LNHDA and CDR2 is SQIVND (reference sequence). In nucleotides, the CDR3 is TGTGCCAGTAGTATAGATTCCCCGTACAATGAGCAGTTCTTC. Its translation is CASSIDSPYNEQFF. The variable domain in full, completed from reference TRBV19 and TRBJ2-1, reads DGGITQSPKYLFRKEGQNVTLSCEQNLNHDAMYWYRQDPGQGLRLIYYSQIVNDFQKGDIAEGYSVSREKKESFPLTVTSAQKNPTAFYLCASSIDSPYNEQFFGPGTRLTVL.

This clonotype came up many times. The chain employs TRBV20-1 and TRBJ2-7; D possibly corresponds to TRBD1 (7 bases). This CDR3 region has 13 residues. Germline V lookup: CDR1 DFQATT, CDR2 SNEGSKA (reference sequence). V lost 6 bases to trimming and J lost 3 bases, with 15 bases between them. The CDR3 coding sequence is TGCAGTGCCAAGAGACAGGGAGGCTACGAGCAGTACTTC. Translating gives CSAKRQGGYEQYF.